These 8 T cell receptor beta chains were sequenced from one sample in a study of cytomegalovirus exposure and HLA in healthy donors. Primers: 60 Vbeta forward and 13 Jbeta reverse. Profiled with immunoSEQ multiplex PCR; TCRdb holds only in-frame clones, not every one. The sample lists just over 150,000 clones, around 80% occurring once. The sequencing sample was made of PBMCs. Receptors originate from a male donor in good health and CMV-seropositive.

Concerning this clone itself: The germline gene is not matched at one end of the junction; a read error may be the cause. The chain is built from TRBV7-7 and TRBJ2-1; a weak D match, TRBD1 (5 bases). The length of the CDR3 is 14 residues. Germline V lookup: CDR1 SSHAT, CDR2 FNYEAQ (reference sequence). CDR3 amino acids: CASSPGHVYNEQFF. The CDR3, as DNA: TGTGCTAGCAGCCCCGGACATGTCTACAATGAGCAGTTCTTC.

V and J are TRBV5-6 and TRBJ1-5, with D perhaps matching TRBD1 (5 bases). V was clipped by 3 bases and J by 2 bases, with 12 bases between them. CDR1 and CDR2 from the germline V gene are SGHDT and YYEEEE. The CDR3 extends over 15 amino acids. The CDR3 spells CASSSAGRGNQPQHF. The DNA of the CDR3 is TGTGCCAGCAGCTCCGCGGGGCGCGGCAATCAGCCCCAGCATTTT.

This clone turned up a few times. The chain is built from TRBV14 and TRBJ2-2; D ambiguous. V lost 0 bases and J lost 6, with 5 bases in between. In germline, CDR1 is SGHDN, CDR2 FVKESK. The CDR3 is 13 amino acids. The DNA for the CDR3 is TGTGCCAGCAGCCAAGATTATGCCGGGGAGCTGTTTTTT. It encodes CASSQDYAGELFF.

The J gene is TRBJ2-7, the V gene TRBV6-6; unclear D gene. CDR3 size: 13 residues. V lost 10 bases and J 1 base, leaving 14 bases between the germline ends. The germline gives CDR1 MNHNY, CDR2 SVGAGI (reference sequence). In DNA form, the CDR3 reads TGTGCCACCGACTCGAGCCAGTCCTACGAGCAGTACTTC. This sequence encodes CATDSSQSYEQYF.

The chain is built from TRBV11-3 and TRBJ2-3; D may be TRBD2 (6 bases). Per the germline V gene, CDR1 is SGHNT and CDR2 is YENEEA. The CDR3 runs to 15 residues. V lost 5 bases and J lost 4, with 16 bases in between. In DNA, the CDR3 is TGTGCCAGCAGCGTCGGGACTTCCTTCGCAGATACGCAGTATTTT. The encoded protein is CASSVGTSFADTQYF.

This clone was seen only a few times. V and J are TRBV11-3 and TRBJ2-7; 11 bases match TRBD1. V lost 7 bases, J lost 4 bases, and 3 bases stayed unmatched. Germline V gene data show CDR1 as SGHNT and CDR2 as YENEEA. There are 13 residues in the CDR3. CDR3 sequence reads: CASTGQGAYEQYF. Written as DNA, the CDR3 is TGTGCCAGCACCGGACAGGGGGCTTACGAGCAGTACTTC.

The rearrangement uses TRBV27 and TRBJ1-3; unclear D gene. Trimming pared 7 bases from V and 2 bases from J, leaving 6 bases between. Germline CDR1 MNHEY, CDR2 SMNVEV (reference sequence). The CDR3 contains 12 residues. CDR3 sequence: CASTGPGNTIYF. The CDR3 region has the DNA TGTGCCAGCACAGGCCCTGGAAACACCATATATTTT.

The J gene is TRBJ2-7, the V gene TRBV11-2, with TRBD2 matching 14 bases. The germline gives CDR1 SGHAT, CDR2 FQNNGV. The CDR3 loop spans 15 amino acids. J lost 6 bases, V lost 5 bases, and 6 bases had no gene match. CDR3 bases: TGTGCCAGCAGCCCAGGGACTAGCGGGAGTATCGAGCAGTACTTC. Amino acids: CASSPGTSGSIEQYF.